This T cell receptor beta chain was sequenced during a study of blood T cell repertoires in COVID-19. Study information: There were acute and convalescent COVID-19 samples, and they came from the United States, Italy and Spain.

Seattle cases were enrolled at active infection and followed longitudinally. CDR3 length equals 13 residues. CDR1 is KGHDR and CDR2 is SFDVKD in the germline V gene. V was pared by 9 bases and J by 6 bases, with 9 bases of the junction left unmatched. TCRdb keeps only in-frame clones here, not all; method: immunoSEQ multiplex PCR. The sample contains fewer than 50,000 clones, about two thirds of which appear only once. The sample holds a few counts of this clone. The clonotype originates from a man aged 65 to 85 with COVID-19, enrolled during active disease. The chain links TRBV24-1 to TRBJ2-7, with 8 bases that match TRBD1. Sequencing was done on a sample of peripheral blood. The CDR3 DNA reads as TGTGCCACCTCTGGACAGGGTTTCACCGAGCAGTACTTC. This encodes CATSGQGFTEQYF.